These 27 T cell receptor beta chains came from one sample sequenced in a study of beta chain features in type 1 diabetes. General observations from the study: Across all four CD4+ subsets, people with type 1 diabetes showed modestly shorter TCRB CDR3s.

No antigen is known for these receptors. The investigators reverse transcribed all of the isolated RNA, so they sequenced expressed TCRB transcripts. Profiling relied on immunoSEQ multiplex PCR, and the TCRdb table lists in-frame clones only, not all of them. Seen here are about 700,000 clones, about an eighth observed once, and the top ten hold about 0.02%. The sequenced sample consisted of naive CD4+ T cells from blood. The receptors stem from a man between 18 and 29 years old with type 1 diabetes.

V usage is TRBV27 and J usage is TRBJ1-2; D ambiguous. Trimming removed 6 bases at V and 3 bases at J, with 14 bases between. Germline CDR1 is MNHEY and CDR2 is SMNVEV (reference sequence). The CDR3 spans 14 residues. This chain's CDR3 is CASSLGRSHYGYTF. The CDR3 nucleotides are TGTGCCAGCAGCCTCGGGAGGTCCCACTATGGCTACACCTTC.

CDR3 bases: TGTGCCAGCAGTTACCAGGATCAGCCCCAGCATTTT. This encodes CASSYQDQPQHF. The chain recombines TRBV2 with TRBJ1-5, with D unresolved. V lost 5 bases to trimming and J lost 5 bases, with 7 bases between them. The CDR3 covers 12 residues. Germline values: CDR1 SNHLY, CDR2 FYNNEI.

This clone was picked up a small number of times. This sample includes further DNA sequences coding for the same CDR3. The rearrangement uses TRBV5-1 and TRBJ1-1; no firm D call. Trimming removed 4 bases from V and 1 base from J, with 8 bases in between. CDR3 length: 13 amino acids. Germline V gene lookup returns CDR1 SGHRS and CDR2 YFSETQ. The CDR3 DNA reads TGCGCCAGCAGCCCCGACGGGAACACTGAAGCTTTCTTT. It encodes CASSPDGNTEAFF.

This clone was counted a few times. This rearrangement joins TRBV7-9 to TRBJ1-1; unclear D gene. CDR1 is SEHNR and CDR2 is FQNEAQ in the germline V gene (reference sequence). With 5 bases removed from V and 4 bases from J, the gap between germline ends came to 8 bases. The length of the CDR3 is 12 residues. This chain's CDR3 is CASSQVATEAFF. As DNA, the CDR3 is TGTGCCAGCAGCCAAGTCGCCACTGAAGCTTTCTTT.

Only a few counts were recorded for this clone. The CDR3 loop reads CASSYGQSTEAFF. The CDR3 region has the DNA TGTGCCAGCAGTTACGGACAGAGCACTGAAGCTTTCTTT. The chain is built from TRBV6-6 and TRBJ1-1; D possibly corresponds to TRBD1 (6 bases). CDR1 MNHNY and CDR2 SVGAGI come from the germline V gene (reference sequence). Trimming removed 2 bases at V and 4 bases at J, with 8 bases between. This CDR3 contains 13 residues.

A word on this clone: This sample also contains other DNA sequences that code for the same CDR3. V gene TRBV5-1 combines with J gene TRBJ2-3; a possible D gene is TRBD1 (6 bases). This CDR3 comprises 14 residues. The V end lost 0 bases, the J end lost 2 bases, and 7 bases lay between the germline ends. Germline CDR1 SGHRS, CDR2 YFSETQ. The CDR3 region is CASSLDRDTDTQYF. The CDR3 coding sequence is TGCGCCAGCAGCTTGGACAGGGACACAGATACGCAGTATTTT.

The chain has TRBV11-2 and TRBJ1-5, with a possible D match to TRBD1 (5 bases). The CDR3 extends over 14 amino acids. Germline V gives CDR1 SGHAT, CDR2 FQNNGV. Trimming stripped 1 base from V and 4 bases from J, with 8 bases between. This CDR3 reads CASSLVAGNQPQHF. CDR3 coding DNA: TGTGCCAGCAGCTTAGTGGCAGGGAATCAGCCCCAGCATTTT.

This chain links TRBV30 with TRBJ1-5; perhaps TRBD1 as D (6 bases). The V and J ends lost 3 bases and 0 bases respectively, with 9 bases between them. The CDR3 has 14 amino acids. Germline values: CDR1 GTSNPN, CDR2 SVGIG (reference sequence). CDR3 region: CAWRKQGSNQPQHF. As DNA, the CDR3 is TGTGCCTGGAGAAAACAGGGTAGCAATCAGCCCCAGCATTTT.

Only a few counts were recorded for this clone. This chain joins TRBV30 and TRBJ2-5; tentative D call: TRBD1 (6 bases). Germline V gives CDR1 GTSNPN, CDR2 SVGIG (reference sequence). Trimming removed 1 base from V and 7 bases from J, with 13 bases in between. The CDR3 spans 13 residues. CDR3 DNA sequence: TGTGCCTGGAGTGAACAGGGTAGAGGGACCCAGTACTTC. Translated: CAWSEQGRGTQYF.

The chain is built from TRBV27 and TRBJ2-3; 8 bases map to TRBD1. Trimming took 4 bases from V and 5 from J; bases not matched to a gene: 5. The length of the CDR3 is 14 residues. Germline CDR1 is MNHEY and CDR2 is SMNVEV (reference sequence). The CDR3 loop reads CASSSDRVRDTQYF. The CDR3 DNA reads TGTGCCAGCAGTTCGGACAGGGTTAGAGATACGCAGTATTTT.

V usage is TRBV25-1 and J usage is TRBJ1-6; 7 bases line up with TRBD1. Germline V gene data show CDR1 as MGHDK and CDR2 as SYGVNS. This CDR3 is 17 amino acids long. V dropped 3 bases and J dropped 5; count of bases not matched to a gene: 10. CDR3 sequence: CASSEGQMPLNNSPLHF. The CDR3 DNA sequence: TGTGCCAGCAGTGAGGGACAGATGCCCCTTAATAATTCACCCCTCCACTTT.

This clone was counted a few times. The sample carries other DNA sequences with the same CDR3. CDR3 bases: TGTGCCTGGAGTAGAGGGGGCTACAATGAGCAGTTCTTC. Its translation is CAWSRGGYNEQFF. V usage is TRBV30 and J usage is TRBJ2-1; tentative D call: TRBD1 (6 bases). Trimming cost V 2 bases and J 3 bases, with 8 bases left between them. Germline CDR1 reads GTSNPN; CDR2 reads SVGIG (reference sequence). The CDR3 covers 13 residues.

V is TRBV10-3 and J is TRBJ1-4; a possible D gene is TRBD1 (5 bases). The CDR3 sequence is 16 residues long. V dropped 3 bases and J dropped 8 bases, with 19 bases sitting between them. Germline values: CDR1 ENHRY, CDR2 SYGVKD. CDR3 sequence (DNA): TGTGCCATCAGTGATCACGCAGGGTCTGTCGTCGAAAAACTGTTTTTT. Translated: CAISDHAGSVVEKLFF.

The chain recombines TRBV7-8 with TRBJ2-3, with 13 bases that match TRBD2. Germline trimming cut 6 bases from V and 1 base from J; bases unmatched to any gene: 1. Germline V gives CDR1 SGHVS, CDR2 FQNEAQ. The CDR3 has 15 amino acids. In DNA form, the CDR3 reads TGTGCCAGCAGTGGACTAGCGGGGGGCACAGATACGCAGTATTTT. It encodes CASSGLAGGTDTQYF.

In its sample, this clone was seen a few times. The chain combines TRBV18 with TRBJ1-1, with a weak D call TRBD1 (5 bases). The germline V gene encodes CDR1 KGHSH and CDR2 LQKENI. The CDR3 runs to 15 residues. V lost 3 bases and J lost 0, with 11 bases in between. The CDR3 DNA reads TGTGCCAGCTCACCCCTCCCAGGGTTGAACACTGAAGCTTTCTTT. As protein: CASSPLPGLNTEAFF. The whole variable domain, remainder taken from reference TRBV18 and TRBJ1-1, is NAGVMQNPRHLVRRRGQEARLRCSPMKGHSHVYWYRQLPEEGLKFMVYLQKENIIDESGMPKERFSAEFPKEGPSILRIQQVVRGDSAAYFCASSPLPGLNTEAFFGQGTRLTVV.

The table lists this clone with a few counts. An end of the junction does not agree with germline; a read error may underlie this. This rearrangement joins TRBV7-7 to TRBJ2-1, with 7 bases that match TRBD1. Germline CDR1 and CDR2: SSHAT and FNYEAQ (reference sequence). The CDR3 runs to 13 residues. The CDR3 protein is CASSVDRADEQFF. The CDR3, as DNA: TGTGCTAGCAGCGTCGACAGGGCTGATGAGCAGTTCTTC. The full variable domain, its missing parts supplied by reference TRBV7-7 and TRBJ2-1, is GAGVSQSPRYKVTKRGQDVTLRCDPISSHATLYWYQQALGQGPEFLTYFNYEAQPDKSGLPSDRFSAERPEGSISTLTIQRTEQRDSAMYRCASSVDRADEQFFGPGTRLTVL.

This chain joins TRBV11-2 and TRBJ2-4, with a weak D call TRBD2 (6 bases). CDR3 length: 13 residues. Trimming stripped 5 bases from V and 6 bases from J, with 11 bases between. Germline lookup yields CDR1 SGHAT and CDR2 FQNNGV. Written as DNA, the CDR3 is TGTGCCAGCAGCCCGGAGGGTGGAAACATTCAGTACTTC. It encodes CASSPEGGNIQYF.

The genes are TRBV6-1 and TRBJ2-7, with 8 bases matching TRBD1. Per the germline V gene, CDR1 is MNHNS and CDR2 is SASEGT. Trimming took 8 bases from V and 7 from J; bases not matched to a gene: 4. The CDR3 contains 11 residues. CDR3 in DNA: TGTGCCAGCCAGGGGGCGCGGGAGCAGTACTTC. It encodes CASQGAREQYF.

A few counts support this clone. The chain uses TRBV15 and TRBJ2-1, with TRBD2 as a possible D gene (6 bases). V was trimmed by 0 bases and J by 4 bases, leaving 10 bases between them. There are 15 residues in the CDR3. Germline lookup yields CDR1 LNHNV and CDR2 YYDKDF (reference sequence). For the CDR3, the DNA is TGTGCCACCAGCAGAGATGGAAGCGGGTACAATGAGCAGTTCTTC. This encodes CATSRDGSGYNEQFF. The whole variable domain, filled in from reference TRBV15 and TRBJ2-1, reads DAMVIQNPRYQVTQFGKPVTLSCSQTLNHNVMYWYQQKSSQAPKLLFHYYDKDFNNEADTPDNFQSRRPNTSFCFLDIRSPGLGDTAMYLCATSRDGSGYNEQFFGPGTRLTVL.

This rearrangement joins TRBV5-1 to TRBJ1-3; D possibly corresponds to TRBD1 (5 bases). The CDR3 extends over 16 amino acids. V was shortened by 4 bases and J by 0 bases, with 14 bases between the two germline ends. Germline V gene sequence: CDR1 SGHRS, CDR2 YFSETQ. DNA of the CDR3: TGCGCCAGCAGCAGGGCCGACAGCGGCTCTGGAAACACCATATATTTT. This codes for CASSRADSGSGNTIYF.

This clone was detected a few times. The chain carries TRBV5-6 and TRBJ1-1, with D uncertain. CDR1 is SGHDT, CDR2 YYEEEE, per germline. CDR3 length: 13 amino acids. Trimming cost V 1 base and J 1 base, with 5 bases left between them. This CDR3 is CASSLIGNTEAFF. CDR3 DNA: TGTGCCAGCAGCTTGATCGGGAACACTGAAGCTTTCTTT.

CDR3 amino acids: CASSSRTATGEAFF. CDR3 coding DNA: TGTGCCAGCAGCTCCAGGACCGCCACGGGTGAAGCTTTCTTT. V gene TRBV5-6 combines with J gene TRBJ1-1, with D uncertain. V lost 3 bases, J lost 7 bases, and 16 bases lay in between. The CDR3 has 14 amino acids. The germline gives CDR1 SGHDT, CDR2 YYEEEE.

This clone was found a few times. The chain carries TRBV7-9 and TRBJ2-3; no firm D call. V lost 5 bases and J 4 bases, leaving 13 bases between the germline ends. The germline CDR1 and CDR2 sequences are SEHNR and FQNEAQ (reference sequence). The CDR3 has 14 residues. CDR3 region: CASSKSALSDTQYF. The CDR3 nucleotides read TGTGCCAGCAGCAAATCCGCCCTATCAGATACGCAGTATTTT.

This chain uses TRBV5-4 with TRBJ1-1; D uncertain. Per the germline V gene, CDR1 is SGHNT and CDR2 is YYREEE (reference sequence). This CDR3 spans 14 amino acids. The V end was cut by 0 bases, the J end by 0 bases, with 6 bases between. The CDR3 DNA follows: TGTGCCAGCAGCTTGGCCCGGATGAACACTGAAGCTTTCTTT. Translated, it gives CASSLARMNTEAFF.

A word on this clone: The junction shows a germline mismatch at one end, possibly a read error. This chain connects TRBV2 to TRBJ2-7, with D hard to call. This CDR3 region has 12 residues. The V gene's germline CDR1 is SNHLY and CDR2 FYNNEI. Here the CDR3 DNA reads TGTGCCAGCAGTGTTCGCTCCTACGAGCAATACTTC. Its translation is CASSVRSYEQYF.

This clone has a handful of counts. V gene TRBV29-1 combines with J gene TRBJ1-3; D unresolved. In germline, CDR1 is SQVTM, CDR2 ANQGSEA. V was cut by 0 bases and J by 4 bases, with 7 bases left in between. The CDR3 totals 13 residues. The CDR3 DNA reads as TGCAGCGTTGAAGATCAGAGAGGAAACACCATATATTTT. Protein sequence: CSVEDQRGNTIYF.

This clone showed up just a few times. The chain carries TRBV6-5 and TRBJ1-1, with D possibly being TRBD1 (5 bases). V shed 8 bases and J shed 2 bases, with 15 bases lying between them. CDR3 length equals 14 residues. Germline lookup yields CDR1 MNHEY and CDR2 SVGAGI. The CDR3 nucleotides read TGTGCCAGCGCGCGGGGCAGGCTAAACACTGAAGCTTTCTTT. It specifies CASARGRLNTEAFF.